Here is one T cell receptor beta chain with its context. What it binds is not known. The data belong to a study of post-analysis software for immune sequencing data. Overall study results and limits: Normalized Chao1 diversity in multiple sclerosis patients fell significantly below that of controls. The five TRBV segments detected at higher frequency in patients than in controls included TRBV5-6, TRBV5-1 and TRBV20-1.

Each TCR beta cDNA library carried unique molecular identifiers. TCRdb re-derived calls from the PCR reads in MiXCR, one entry per CDR3 protein. Found here are a few hundred thousand distinct CDR3 sequences, roughly 30% of them singletons; the top ten hold roughly 13%. CDR1 and CDR2 from the germline V gene are LNHNV and YYDKDF (reference sequence). Trimming shortened V by 0 bases and J by 4 bases, and 15 bases separated the two germline ends. The CDR3 covers 17 residues. This chain links TRBV15 with TRBJ2-2, with a possible D match to TRBD1 (6 bases). Material: blood. The TCR was taken from a girl under 18 with multiple sclerosis. The CDR3 is CATSRERGRGGTGELFF. The CDR3 nucleotides read TGTGCCACCAGCAGAGAAAGGGGCAGGGGCGGCACCGGGGAGCTGTTTTTT.